Presented here are 24 T cell receptor beta chains from one specimen sequenced in a study of OX40 agonist ivuxolimab in advanced cancers. Produced via immunoSEQ multiplex PCR; TCRdb's table is partial and in-frame only. The table lists some 14,000 clones, 60% to 85% of them singletons, with approximately 16% in the top ten. This sample comprised CD4+ or CD8+ T cells sorted from blood, obtained in a trial of the OX40 agonist ivuxolimab. The receptors here all came from an adult with an advanced solid tumor such as melanoma, head and neck, liver or kidney cancer.

V is TRBV4-3 and J is TRBJ1-6; TRBD1 matches at 9 bases. J lost 7 bases, V lost 8 bases, and 6 bases had no gene match. The germline V gene encodes CDR1 LGHNA and CDR2 YSLEER. The CDR3 has 14 residues. In nucleotides, the CDR3 is TGCGCCAGCCGCGGGACAGGGTGGAATTCACCCCTCCACTTT. Protein product: CASRGTGWNSPLHF.

The rearrangement uses TRBV11-3 and TRBJ2-2, with D perhaps matching TRBD2 (6 bases). Germline CDR1 reads SGHNT; CDR2 reads YENEEA. This CDR3 is 15 amino acids long. Trimming stripped 5 bases from V and 1 base from J, with 11 bases between. CDR3 sequence (DNA): TGTGCCAGCAGCCCCCGGACTAAGAACACCGGGGAGCTGTTTTTT. Its translation: CASSPRTKNTGELFF. The variable domain in full, completed from reference TRBV11-3 and TRBJ2-2, reads EAGVVQSPRYKIIEKKQPVAFWCNPISGHNTLYWYLQNLGQGPELLIRYENEEAVDDSQLPKDRFSAERLKGVDSTLKIQPAELGDSAVYLCASSPRTKNTGELFFGEGSRLTVL.

With respect to this clone: This specimen includes other DNA sequences encoding the same CDR3. The chain is built from TRBV9 and TRBJ1-3; no clear D gene. Germline CDR1 and CDR2: SGDLS and YYNGEE. The CDR3 is 15 amino acids. Trimming pared 0 bases from V and 4 bases from J, leaving 11 bases between. This CDR3 is CASSVDGRIGNTIYF. In DNA, the CDR3 is TGTGCCAGCAGCGTAGATGGCAGGATAGGAAACACCATATATTTT.

The chain combines TRBV7-9 with TRBJ1-1, with unresolved D. The CDR3 covers 14 residues. Germline assignment: CDR1 SEHNR and CDR2 FQNEAQ (reference sequence). Trimming cost V 8 bases and J 6 bases, with 19 bases left between them. CDR3 region: CASLGRDRNAEAFF. CDR3 DNA sequence: TGTGCCAGCCTAGGTCGGGATCGGAATGCTGAAGCTTTCTTT.

V usage is TRBV4-1 and J usage is TRBJ1-1; D gene unclear. The CDR3 runs to 14 residues. The germline V gene encodes CDR1 MGHRA and CDR2 YSYEKL. Trimming cost V 0 bases and J 6 bases, with 11 bases left between them. The CDR3: CASSQEQVVPEAFF. DNA of the CDR3: TGCGCCAGCAGCCAAGAGCAGGTGGTCCCTGAAGCTTTCTTT.

The chain links TRBV2 to TRBJ1-5; D gene unclear. V shed 9 bases and J shed 2 bases, with 14 bases lying between them. CDR1 and CDR2 from the germline V gene are SNHLY and FYNNEI. The CDR3 loop spans 14 amino acids. In DNA, the CDR3 is TGTGCCAGTAAATGGGGAGTCGGCAATCAGCCCCAGCATTTT. Translated, it gives CASKWGVGNQPQHF.

In DNA, the CDR3 is TGTGCCAGCAGTTCCCTCCTGAACACTGAAGCTTTCTTT. The encoded protein is CASSSLLNTEAFF. The chain couples TRBV27 to TRBJ1-1; D is unresolved. CDR3 size: 13 residues. Trimming cost V 4 bases and J 0 bases, with 6 bases left between them. In germline, CDR1 is MNHEY, CDR2 SMNVEV (reference sequence).

J is TRBJ1-1 and V is TRBV4-3; TRBD1 aligns across 8 bases. V was clipped by 1 base and J by 3 bases; unmatched bases: 7. Germline V gives CDR1 LGHNA, CDR2 YSLEER. The CDR3 is 16 residues long. The CDR3 region is CASSQGHRGADTEAFF. The DNA for the CDR3 is TGCGCCAGCAGCCAAGGGCACAGGGGGGCGGACACTGAAGCTTTCTTT.

V and J are TRBV6-6 and TRBJ1-1; the D gene is possibly TRBD1 (6 bases). Germline-derived CDR1 and CDR2 are MNHNY and SVGAGI (reference sequence). The CDR3 is made up of 13 amino acids. V was cut by 0 bases and J by 6 bases, with 8 bases left in between. CDR3 region: CASSYSAGAEAFF. In nucleotides, the CDR3 is TGTGCCAGCAGTTACTCGGCAGGGGCTGAAGCTTTCTTT.

The rearrangement joins TRBV11-2 to TRBJ2-3; 10 positions agree with TRBD2. With V trimmed by 0 bases and J by 2 bases, 5 bases remained unmatched. The CDR3 sequence is 17 residues long. Germline CDR1 is SGHAT and CDR2 is FQNNGV. The CDR3 nucleotides are TGTGCCAGCAGCTTAGAGCTAGCGGGGGAAAACACAGATACGCAGTATTTT. Protein sequence: CASSLELAGENTDTQYF.

This chain uses TRBV7-9 with TRBJ2-3, with a tentative D call TRBD2 (6 bases). The germline gives CDR1 SEHNR, CDR2 FQNEAQ (reference sequence). The CDR3 totals 16 residues. The V end lost 2 bases, the J end lost 0 bases, and 12 bases lay between the germline ends. CDR3 residues: CASSLWGETSTDTQYF. The DNA of the CDR3 is TGTGCCAGCAGCTTATGGGGGGAGACTAGCACAGATACGCAGTATTTT.

This clone was observed once. The genes are TRBV9 and TRBJ2-1; D possibly corresponds to TRBD2 (6 bases). V was shortened by 4 bases and J by 4 bases, with 15 bases between the two germline ends. Germline-derived CDR1 and CDR2 are SGDLS and YYNGEE. This CDR3 region has 15 residues. CDR3 protein: CASSPGTLLYNEQFF. In DNA, the CDR3 is TGTGCCAGCAGCCCTGGGACTCTACTGTACAATGAGCAGTTCTTC.

The CDR3 nucleotides read TGTGCCAGCAGCTTAGTGGGTCTCGAGCAGTACTTC. It translates to CASSLVGLEQYF. V usage is TRBV11-2 and J usage is TRBJ2-7; D is uncertain. V dropped 1 base and J dropped 6 bases, with 7 bases sitting between them. The CDR3 extends over 12 amino acids. From germline, CDR1 is SGHAT and CDR2 FQNNGV.

The chain has TRBV10-3 and TRBJ1-2; the D is unclear. The CDR3 is 16 residues long. V was cut by 10 bases and J by 0 bases, with 21 bases left in between. Germline V lookup: CDR1 ENHRY, CDR2 SYGVKD. CDR3 region: CASSELGRSANYGYTF. In nucleotides, the CDR3 is TGTGCCAGCAGCGAACTTGGGAGGTCAGCTAACTATGGCTACACCTTC.

The V call is TRBV5-6, the J call TRBJ2-1, with TRBD2 matching 11 bases. J gave up 9 bases and V 0 bases, and 5 bases lay outside the gene matches. CDR1 is SGHDT and CDR2 is YYEEEE in the germline V gene. CDR3 length: 15 residues. The CDR3 spells CASSLGLAGKFEQFF. In DNA form, the CDR3 reads TGTGCCAGCAGCTTGGGACTAGCGGGGAAATTTGAGCAGTTCTTC. Full variable domain (missing parts from reference TRBV5-6 and TRBJ2-1): DAGVTQSPTHLIKTRGQQVTLRCSPKSGHDTVSWYQQALGQGPQFIFQYYEEEERQRGNFPDRFSGHQFPNYSSELNVNALLLGDSALYLCASSLGLAGKFEQFFGPGTRLTVL.

V gene TRBV7-8 combines with J gene TRBJ2-1; D might be TRBD1 or TRBD2, each matching 5 bases. The germline V gene encodes CDR1 SGHVS and CDR2 FQNEAQ. V lost 7 bases and J lost 9, with 13 bases in between. The CDR3 spans 12 residues. CDR3 sequence (DNA): TGTGCCAGCACCCAACTCGGGGCTGAGCAGTTCTTC. Encoded protein: CASTQLGAEQFF.

This clone came up a few times. The genes are TRBV14 and TRBJ2-7; 8 positions agree with TRBD1. The germline V gene has CDR1 SGHDN and CDR2 FVKESK. The junction had 13 bases not matched to a gene; V was cut back by 0 bases and J by 0 bases. The CDR3 has 19 residues. The DNA for the CDR3 is TGTGCCAGCAGCCAAGATCTTGGGGCAGGGGGCCAGCGCTCCTACGAGCAGTACTTC. The encoded protein is CASSQDLGAGGQRSYEQYF.

V usage is TRBV5-6 and J usage is TRBJ1-1; D may be TRBD1 (6 bases). The CDR3 contains 17 residues. Germline V gives CDR1 SGHDT, CDR2 YYEEEE. Deletions cut 4 bases from V and 5 bases from J, with 24 bases between. The CDR3 sequence is CASSPRGEKRSRTEAFF. CDR3 nucleotides: TGTGCCAGCAGCCCGAGGGGGGAAAAGAGGTCCCGAACTGAAGCTTTCTTT.

Comment on this clone: A single base separates this from a much larger clone, so it may be a read error. The chain recombines TRBV2 with TRBJ1-2; TRBD1 might be the D (6 bases). Germline V CDR1 and CDR2: SNHLY, FYNNEI. Trimming left V 5 bases short and J 2 bases short, with 9 bases between. The CDR3 covers 13 residues. CDR3: CASSLDSNYGYTF. Here the CDR3 DNA reads TGTGCCAGCAGTCTGGACAGCAACTATGGCTACACCTTC. The full variable domain, rest sourced from reference TRBV2 and TRBJ1-2, is EPEVTQTPSHQVTQMGQEVILRCVPISNHLYFYWYRQILGQKVEFLVSFYNNEISEKSEIFDDQFSVERPDGSNFTLKIRSTKLEDSAMYFCASSLDSNYGYTFGSGTRLTVV.

The chain is built from TRBV5-1 and TRBJ2-3; TRBD1 is a possible D gene (6 bases). There are 17 residues in the CDR3. The germline V gene encodes CDR1 SGHRS and CDR2 YFSETQ. V gave up 3 bases and J gave up 0 bases, with 17 bases separating them. The DNA of the CDR3 is TGCGCCAGCAGCTCGGACAGAGTACTAGTTAGCACAGATACGCAGTATTTT. This gives the protein CASSSDRVLVSTDTQYF.

This sequence joins TRBV9 and TRBJ1-1; 8 nucleotides line up with TRBD1. With V trimmed by 4 bases and J by 3 bases, 5 bases remained unmatched. Germline loops: CDR1 SGDLS, CDR2 YYNGEE. The CDR3 length is 14 residues. This CDR3 is CASSKTGGDTEAFF. The CDR3 nucleotides are TGTGCCAGCAGCAAAACAGGGGGGGACACTGAAGCTTTCTTT.

This clone was seen once. The DNA for the CDR3 is TGTGCCAGCAATACCCCCCGGGGAGGTAGGACTGAAGCTTTCTTT. Translated: CASNTPRGGRTEAFF. V usage is TRBV25-1 and J usage is TRBJ1-1; D uncertain. Trimming pared 7 bases from V and 5 bases from J, leaving 20 bases between. The V gene's germline CDR1 is MGHDK and CDR2 SYGVNS. The length of the CDR3 is 15 residues.

The V and J genes are TRBV4-1 and TRBJ2-5; TRBD2 aligns across 8 bases. The junction had 3 bases not matched to a gene; V was cut back by 1 base and J by 5 bases. The CDR3 totals 14 residues. Germline CDR1 is MGHRA and CDR2 is YSYEKL. The CDR3 protein is CASSQGRLAETQYF. The CDR3 nucleotides read TGCGCCAGCAGCCAAGGCCGACTAGCGGAGACCCAGTACTTC.

This clone was observed a handful of times. V gene TRBV5-4 combines with J gene TRBJ2-1; 7 nucleotides align to TRBD1. The CDR3 spans 14 residues. V shed 4 bases and J 8 bases; nucleotides not matched to a gene: 9. Germline-derived CDR1 and CDR2 are SGHNT and YYREEE (reference sequence). The CDR3 protein is CASSPDRLGDEQFF. The CDR3 DNA follows: TGTGCCAGCAGCCCGGACAGGTTAGGGGATGAGCAGTTCTTC.